A single sample is the source of the 18 T cell receptor beta chains below, sequenced in a study of regulatory T cells in long-lasting Graves disease. According to the study, TCR beta libraries were built with iRepertoire HTBI primers and CDR3-region Arm-PCR. TCRdb re-analysed the multiplex PCR reads in MiXCR, keeping a single row per CDR3 protein. The repertoire holds hundreds of thousands of distinct CDR3 sequences, with 20% as singletons. Time point noted: persistent/refractory GD, antithyroid drugs over 5 years with positive TRAb. Extracted RNA from PBMCs served as the source of the TCR library. The starting material was peripheral blood mononuclear cells (PBMCs), obtained when the disease was refractory, from a patient treated with antithyroid drugs. Receptors originate from a female donor with Graves disease.

The table lists this clonotype with many counts. CDR3 sequence (DNA): TGTGCCAGCAGTCCTACAGGAACTAATGAAAAACTGTTTTTT. Translation: CASSPTGTNEKLFF. The chain has TRBV28 and TRBJ1-4, with D perhaps TRBD1 (5 bases). CDR1 and CDR2 (germline): MDHEN, SYDVKM. V was cut by 5 bases and J by 1 base, with 8 bases left in between. The CDR3 spans 14 residues.

The chain joins TRBV19 to TRBJ2-7; D might be TRBD1 or TRBD2, each matching 5 bases. Deletions cut 3 bases from V and 0 bases from J, with 12 bases between. Germline V CDR1 and CDR2: LNHDA, SQIVND (reference sequence). This CDR3 is 15 amino acids long. CDR3 sequence reads: CASSIGWGSSYEQYF. The DNA for the CDR3 is TGTGCCAGTAGTATTGGTTGGGGGAGCTCCTACGAGCAGTACTTC.

This clonotype has a handful of counts. The CDR3 loop is CASSQDSYAEAEAFF. CDR3 nucleotides: TGCGCCAGCAGCCAAGATTCGTACGCCGAGGCTGAAGCTTTCTTT. The chain combines TRBV4-1 with TRBJ1-1; no clear D. Germline-derived CDR1 and CDR2 are MGHRA and YSYEKL. The CDR3 sequence is 15 residues long. Trimming cost V 0 bases and J 6 bases, with 14 bases left between them.

This clonotype was counted only a few times. The chain employs TRBV5-1 and TRBJ2-7; possible D gene TRBD2, 5 bases. The CDR3 spans 14 residues. Trimming took off 3 bases at V and 6 bases at J, with 16 bases between the two ends. Germline values: CDR1 SGHRS, CDR2 YFSETQ. The CDR3 reads CASSSSVGSPEQYF. The CDR3 nucleotides are TGCGCCAGCAGCTCGTCGGTGGGGAGTCCCGAGCAGTACTTC.

V and J are TRBV29-1 and TRBJ1-1; D not certain. V lost 0 bases and J lost 4, with 12 bases in between. The CDR3 covers 14 residues. Germline CDR1 and CDR2: SQVTM and ANQGSEA. DNA of the CDR3: TGCAGCGTTGAAGAATCCCGGGTGGGCACTGAAGCTTTCTTT. It specifies CSVEESRVGTEAFF.

The rearrangement uses TRBV7-9 and TRBJ1-2; D is unclear. V dropped 5 bases and J dropped 7 bases, with 11 bases sitting between them. The CDR3 runs 12 residues. Germline V gene sequence: CDR1 SEHNR, CDR2 FQNEAQ (reference sequence). CDR3 nucleotides: TGTGCCAGCAGCACTCCGAGCTCTGGCTACACCTTC. The encoded protein is CASSTPSSGYTF. Supplemented by reference TRBV7-9 and TRBJ1-2, the full variable domain reads DTGVSQNPRHKITKRGQNVTFRCDPISEHNRLYWYRQTLGQGPEFLTYFQNEAQLEKSRLLSDRFSAERPKGSFSTLEIQRTEQGDSAMYLCASSTPSSGYTFGSGTRLTVV.

Written as DNA, the CDR3 is TGCAGTGCTAGCTCGGGACTTCACTACGAGCAGTACTTC. This encodes CSASSGLHYEQYF. The chain joins TRBV20-1 to TRBJ2-7; D possibly corresponds to TRBD2 (6 bases). V was shortened by 3 bases and J by 3 bases, with 12 bases between the two germline ends. Germline CDR1 is DFQATT and CDR2 is SNEGSKA (reference sequence). This CDR3 comprises 13 residues.

J is TRBJ2-7 and V is TRBV18; 8 bases are a match to TRBD2. Unmatched junction bases numbered 8, after V lost 1 base and J lost 6 bases. Germline assignment: CDR1 KGHSH and CDR2 LQKENI. This CDR3 comprises 15 residues. CDR3 protein: CASSPRPGGPGEQYF. The CDR3 nucleotides read TGTGCCAGCTCACCACGGCCGGGAGGGCCTGGCGAGCAGTACTTC.

The chain combines TRBV20-1 with TRBJ1-2; D perhaps matches TRBD1 (6 bases). CDR1 and CDR2 (germline): DFQATT, SNEGSKA (reference sequence). This CDR3 is 12 amino acids long. Between the trimmed V and J ends, which lost 8 bases and 0 bases, there was a span of 10 bases. The CDR3 bases are TGCAGTAACGGACAGCCTAACTATGGCTACACCTTC. Protein sequence: CSNGQPNYGYTF.

The sample holds many counts of this clonotype. The rearrangement uses TRBV12-3 or TRBV12-4 and TRBJ2-4; the D gene could be TRBD1 or TRBD2 (5 bases each). The CDR3 is 13 residues long. Trimming removed 6 bases from V and 7 bases from J, with 13 bases in between. CDR3: CASSLGTTNIQYF. The CDR3 nucleotides are TGTGCCAGCAGCTTGGGGACCACTAACATTCAGTACTTC.

This clonotype was recorded many times. The V and J genes are TRBV6-1 and TRBJ1-5, with D possibly matching TRBD1 (6 bases). The CDR3 is 15 amino acids. Germline assignment: CDR1 MNHNS and CDR2 SASEGT. Trimming pared 7 bases from V and 5 bases from J, leaving 18 bases between. The CDR3 bases are TGTGCCAGCATTGGTGGCAGGGGCATCGATCAGCCCCAGCATTTT. It codes for CASIGGRGIDQPQHF.

This chain joins TRBV7-2 and TRBJ1-2, with D possibly being TRBD1 (6 bases). The CDR3 runs to 15 residues. Germline V gene data show CDR1 as SGHTA and CDR2 as FQGNSA. Trimming left V 1 base short and J 7 bases short, with 16 bases between. The CDR3 is CASSLDGGPSAGYTF. In nucleotides, the CDR3 is TGTGCCAGCAGCTTAGATGGGGGCCCCTCGGCTGGCTACACCTTC.

This clonotype was counted between two and nine times. The chain links TRBV12-3 or TRBV12-4 to TRBJ2-2; D is perhaps TRBD1 (6 bases). The V end lost 10 bases, the J end lost 0 bases, and 15 bases lay between the germline ends. CDR3 size: 15 residues. The CDR3 reads CATSMGAANTGELFF. The CDR3 DNA sequence: TGTGCCACTTCGATGGGGGCAGCGAACACCGGGGAGCTGTTTTTT.

As to this clonotype: The germline gene is not matched at one end of the junction; a read error may be the cause. This rearrangement joins TRBV29-1 to TRBJ1-2; 8 nucleotides line up with TRBD1. This CDR3 is built from 9 residues. Looked up from germline, CDR1 is SQVTM and CDR2 is ANQGSEA. The chain's CDR3 is CSVGGTGDF. CDR3 in DNA: TGCAGCGTTGGGGGGACAGGAGACTTC.

The CDR3 DNA is TGTGCCAGCAGTAAAGGATCCAGCGGGGGCCCCTACGAGCAGTACTTC. As protein: CASSKGSSGGPYEQYF. The chain is built from TRBV3-1 and TRBJ2-7; 8 bases align to TRBD2. The length of the CDR3 is 16 residues. Trimming cost V 6 bases and J 2 bases; bases outside gene matches: 12. Germline CDR1 is LGHDT and CDR2 is YNNKEL (reference sequence).

This clonotype showed up just a few times. The junction departs from the called germline gene at one end, perhaps through a read error. This chain links TRBV20-1 with TRBJ1-6; D is uncertain. CDR3 length: 14 residues. CDR1 is DFQATT, CDR2 SNEGSKA, per germline (reference sequence). The CDR3 DNA sequence: TGCAGTGCTAGTAACATGCTGAATTTCCCACCTCTCCACTTT. Translation gives CSASNMLNFPPLHF.

This clonotype has a handful of counts. J is TRBJ2-7 and V is TRBV10-3; D perhaps matches TRBD1 (6 bases). V was cut by 8 bases and J by 0 bases, with 8 bases left in between. The CDR3 sequence is 12 residues long. Looked up from germline, CDR1 is ENHRY and CDR2 is SYGVKD. CDR3 DNA sequence: TGTGCCATCCGGGACAACTCCTACGAGCAGTACTTC. This codes for CAIRDNSYEQYF.

The chain recombines TRBV6-5 with TRBJ1-1; 11 bases agree with TRBD1. Per germline, CDR1 MNHEY and CDR2 SVGAGI. The trim removed 4 bases at V and 9 bases at J, leaving 7 bases unmatched. The CDR3 is 14 amino acids. CDR3 DNA sequence: TGTGCCAGCAGTTCCCGGGACAGGGGGTACCAAGCTTTCTTT. Translation gives CASSSRDRGYQAFF.